The 24 T cell receptor beta chains listed next were all sequenced from one sample in a study of OX40 agonist ivuxolimab in advanced cancers. Profiled with immunoSEQ multiplex PCR; TCRdb holds only in-frame clones, not every one. The sample records 50,000 to 75,000 clones, more than 85% being singletons. The sample here was CD4+ or CD8+ T cells sorted from blood, taken in a trial of the OX40 agonist ivuxolimab. All receptors derive from an adult with an advanced solid tumor such as melanoma, head and neck, liver or kidney cancer.

The CDR3 bases are TGTGCCAGCTCCCCGGGACAGGCCTTCTCTGGAAACACCATATATTTT. This sequence encodes CASSPGQAFSGNTIYF. The V and J genes are TRBV18 and TRBJ1-3, with 8 bases lining up with TRBD1. CDR1 is KGHSH, CDR2 LQKENI, per germline. The V segment lost 6 bases and the J segment 0 bases; nucleotides outside the gene matches: 7. This CDR3 contains 16 residues. The full variable domain, rest sourced from reference TRBV18 and TRBJ1-3, is NAGVMQNPRHLVRRRGQEARLRCSPMKGHSHVYWYRQLPEEGLKFMVYLQKENIIDESGMPKERFSAEFPKEGPSILRIQQVVRGDSAAYFCASSPGQAFSGNTIYFGEGSWLTVV.

The CDR3 sequence is CASSHVRNEAFF. The CDR3 DNA reads TGTGCCAGCAGCCACGTGAGGAACGAAGCTTTCTTT. This chain uses TRBV5-6 with TRBJ1-1; D is uncertain. V was trimmed by 4 bases and J by 8 bases, leaving 12 bases between them. This CDR3 is built from 12 residues. Germline CDR1 is SGHDT and CDR2 is YYEEEE.

The CDR3: CASSLTGWGEQFF. CDR3 sequence (DNA): TGTGCCAGCAGCTTGACGGGCTGGGGTGAGCAGTTCTTC. This sequence joins TRBV5-4 and TRBJ2-1; D not certain. The CDR3 spans 13 residues. Trimming took 1 base from V and 9 from J, leaving 11 bases between them. Looked up from germline, CDR1 is SGHNT and CDR2 is YYREEE (reference sequence).

This clone has a handful of counts. V usage is TRBV18 and J usage is TRBJ1-2; TRBD1 is a possible D gene (6 bases). Trimming stripped 3 bases from V and 8 bases from J, with 19 bases between. The CDR3 length is 15 residues. Germline assignment: CDR1 KGHSH and CDR2 LQKENI. CDR3 coding DNA: TGTGCCAGCTCACCCGAGGCGGGGACCGACAGGGGCTACACCTTC. Protein: CASSPEAGTDRGYTF. Full variable domain (missing parts from reference TRBV18 and TRBJ1-2): NAGVMQNPRHLVRRRGQEARLRCSPMKGHSHVYWYRQLPEEGLKFMVYLQKENIIDESGMPKERFSAEFPKEGPSILRIQQVVRGDSAAYFCASSPEAGTDRGYTFGSGTRLTVV.

The V and J genes are TRBV30 and TRBJ1-2; 10 bases agree with TRBD1. This CDR3 has 14 amino acids. Trimming removed 3 bases from V and 3 bases from J; junction bases left unmatched: 4. The germline gives CDR1 GTSNPN, CDR2 SVGIG (reference sequence). The CDR3 sequence: CAWRKTGGYYGYTF. In nucleotides, the CDR3 is TGTGCCTGGAGGAAGACAGGGGGCTACTATGGCTACACCTTC.

The chain combines TRBV6-6 with TRBJ1-1; TRBD1 matches at 9 bases. In germline, CDR1 is MNHNY, CDR2 SVGAGI (reference sequence). The CDR3 is 15 amino acids. Trimming cost V 5 bases and J 8 bases; bases outside gene matches: 12. CDR3 bases: TGTGCCAGCAGTAGCCTTAGGACAGGGGATCGGGAAGCTTTCTTT. Its protein is CASSSLRTGDREAFF.

Remarks on this clone: One junction end disagrees with the germline gene, perhaps due to a read error. The chain is built from TRBV5-5 and TRBJ2-3; 7 nucleotides agree with TRBD1. CDR1 and CDR2 (germline): SGHKS, YYEKEE (reference sequence). The CDR3 is 14 residues long. The CDR3 reads CASSLIQGIDAQYF. The CDR3 nucleotides are TGTGCCAGCAGCTTGATACAGGGGATAGATGCGCAGTATTTT.

The V call is TRBV11-2, the J call TRBJ1-2; 7 bases match TRBD1. The CDR3 runs 17 residues. From germline, CDR1 is SGHAT and CDR2 FQNNGV. Unmatched junction bases numbered 16, after V lost 2 bases and J lost 7 bases. The CDR3 nucleotides are TGTGCCAGCAGCTTAACACCATACCAGGGGGACGTTGTTGGCTACACCTTC. It is translated as CASSLTPYQGDVVGYTF.

This rearrangement joins TRBV18 to TRBJ1-3; D call uncertain. CDR3 size: 16 residues. Per the germline V gene, CDR1 is KGHSH and CDR2 is LQKENI. V lost 3 bases to trimming and J lost 2 bases, with 14 bases between them. The CDR3 loop is CASSPRTAHPGNTIYF. In nucleotides, the CDR3 is TGTGCCAGCTCACCTCGCACAGCGCACCCTGGAAACACCATATATTTT.

This clone was picked up one time. This sequence joins TRBV5-1 and TRBJ2-6; tentative D call: TRBD1 (6 bases). The ends were cut back, 4 bases at V and 2 bases at J, with 13 bases in the middle. The CDR3 runs 16 residues. The germline V gene has CDR1 SGHRS and CDR2 YFSETQ. This CDR3 reads CASSITTGTGANVLTF. The CDR3 DNA reads TGCGCCAGCAGCATAACCACAGGGACTGGGGCCAACGTCCTGACTTTC.

The table lists this clone with a few counts. This chain links TRBV30 with TRBJ1-1; D is possibly TRBD1 (6 bases). In germline, CDR1 is GTSNPN, CDR2 SVGIG (reference sequence). The length of the CDR3 is 13 residues. Trimming cost V 4 bases and J 1 base, with 10 bases left between them. The CDR3 DNA sequence: TGTGCCTGGACCAGGGGTTCGAACACTGAAGCTTTCTTT. Protein sequence: CAWTRGSNTEAFF.

The rearrangement joins TRBV5-1 to TRBJ2-1; 11 bases map to TRBD2. Germline V gene lookup returns CDR1 SGHRS and CDR2 YFSETQ. The CDR3 loop spans 16 amino acids. V lost 4 bases to trimming and J lost 5 bases; unmatched junction nucleotides: 8. The CDR3 protein is CASSTQLAGANNEQFF. Written as DNA, the CDR3 is TGCGCCAGCAGCACTCAACTAGCGGGGGCTAACAATGAGCAGTTCTTC.

The chain uses TRBV18 and TRBJ2-7; TRBD1 aligns across 10 bases. The CDR3 is 15 residues long. Germline trimming cut 4 bases from V and 1 base from J; bases unmatched to any gene: 4. Germline-derived CDR1 and CDR2 are KGHSH and LQKENI. In DNA, the CDR3 is TGTGCCAGCTCACACCCGGGACAGGGGTCCTACGAGCAGTACTTC. Protein: CASSHPGQGSYEQYF.

The rearrangement uses TRBV6-5 and TRBJ2-1; D is possibly TRBD1 (6 bases). Germline lookup yields CDR1 MNHEY and CDR2 SVGAGI. V lost 6 bases and J 10 bases, leaving 19 bases between the germline ends. The CDR3 contains 14 residues. The CDR3 loop is CASSLTTGLEEQFF. CDR3 DNA sequence: TGTGCCAGCAGCCTTACGACAGGTTTAGAAGAGCAGTTCTTC.

This clone has only one observation. The rearrangement uses TRBV4-1 and TRBJ1-5; D remains ambiguous. Trimming shortened V by 0 bases and J by 5 bases, and 14 bases separated the two germline ends. Germline-derived CDR1 and CDR2 are MGHRA and YSYEKL. This CDR3 is 16 amino acids long. The CDR3 coding sequence is TGCGCCAGCAGCCAAGATTGGATATCGGTTGATCAGCCCCAGCATTTT. Its translation: CASSQDWISVDQPQHF.

The chain couples TRBV7-8 to TRBJ2-3, with D unresolved. CDR1 and CDR2 from the germline V gene are SGHVS and FQNEAQ. The CDR3 spans 14 residues. The V end was cut by 0 bases, the J end by 0 bases, with 4 bases between. Here the CDR3 DNA reads TGTGCCAGCAGCTTAGCGTCTAGCACAGATACGCAGTATTTT. It yields the protein CASSLASSTDTQYF.

In this sample, this clone turned up a few times. The chain recombines TRBV18 with TRBJ1-5; 9 nucleotides line up with TRBD1. The CDR3 runs to 16 residues. V shed 2 bases and J 0 bases; nucleotides not matched to a gene: 2. The germline V gene encodes CDR1 KGHSH and CDR2 LQKENI. The CDR3 DNA reads as TGTGCCAGCTCACCAGGGACAGGGAGTAGCAATCAGCCCCAGCATTTT. The encoded protein is CASSPGTGSSNQPQHF.

V gene TRBV13 combines with J gene TRBJ2-5; tentative D call: TRBD1 (5 bases). Germline lookup yields CDR1 PRHDT and CDR2 FYEKMQ (reference sequence). Trimming left V 7 bases short and J 5 bases short, with 23 bases between. The CDR3 covers 16 residues. CDR3 sequence reads: CASTSGFRRFSETQYF. The CDR3 DNA sequence: TGTGCCAGCACCTCAGGGTTTAGAAGATTCTCGGAGACCCAGTACTTC.

This clone has only one observation. The CDR3 DNA reads as TGTGCCAGCAGCTTAAGATCTGGGGGGAGCGCTGAAGCTTTCTTT. Encoded protein: CASSLRSGGSAEAFF. The gene calls are TRBV7-9 and TRBJ1-1; the D gene is possibly TRBD1 (5 bases). V shed 2 bases and J shed 6 bases, with 16 bases lying between them. The CDR3 sequence is 15 residues long. CDR1 SEHNR and CDR2 FQNEAQ come from the germline V gene (reference sequence).

The chain combines TRBV15 with TRBJ2-7; a possible D gene is TRBD2 (7 bases). The CDR3 sequence is 17 residues long. Trimming removed 2 bases from V and 3 bases from J, with 20 bases in between. Germline CDR1 is LNHNV and CDR2 is YYDKDF (reference sequence). CDR3 sequence: CATSRPPSRGGHYEQYF. The DNA for the CDR3 is TGTGCCACCAGCAGACCCCCGAGTCGCGGGGGCCACTACGAGCAGTACTTC.

This clone was detected only a few times. This chain uses TRBV11-2 with TRBJ2-5; D not resolved. Looked up from germline, CDR1 is SGHAT and CDR2 is FQNNGV. V lost 7 bases, J lost 4 bases, and 13 bases lay in between. The CDR3 consists of 13 residues. CDR3 residues: CASNWGARETQYF. The DNA of the CDR3 is TGTGCCAGCAACTGGGGTGCCAGAGAGACCCAGTACTTC.

The CDR3, as DNA: TGTGCCAGCAGCCAAGTCGGGGAATCACCCCTCCACTTT. It yields the protein CASSQVGESPLHF. The V and J genes are TRBV4-2 and TRBJ1-6; D remains ambiguous. CDR1 is LGHNA, CDR2 YNFKEQ, per germline. Between the trimmed V and J ends, which lost 1 base and 10 bases, there was a span of 8 bases. The CDR3 consists of 13 residues.

This clone was seen more than once but under ten times. The V and J genes are TRBV9 and TRBJ2-7, with a weak D call TRBD1 (6 bases). Germline V lookup: CDR1 SGDLS, CDR2 YYNGEE. The V and J ends lost 0 bases and 4 bases respectively, with 11 bases between them. The CDR3 runs to 14 residues. The chain's CDR3 is CASSVASQGYEQYF. The CDR3 DNA reads as TGTGCCAGCAGCGTAGCGTCTCAGGGGTACGAGCAGTACTTC.

This clone was seen only once. V gene TRBV6-6 combines with J gene TRBJ1-6; D perhaps matches TRBD1 (5 bases). CDR3 length: 15 amino acids. Germline assignment: CDR1 MNHNY and CDR2 SVGAGI (reference sequence). V was cut by 6 bases and J by 2 bases, with 11 bases left in between. CDR3 DNA: TGTGCCAGCAGCCCCGGGGGTGCCTATAATTCACCCCTCCACTTT. Protein sequence: CASSPGGAYNSPLHF.